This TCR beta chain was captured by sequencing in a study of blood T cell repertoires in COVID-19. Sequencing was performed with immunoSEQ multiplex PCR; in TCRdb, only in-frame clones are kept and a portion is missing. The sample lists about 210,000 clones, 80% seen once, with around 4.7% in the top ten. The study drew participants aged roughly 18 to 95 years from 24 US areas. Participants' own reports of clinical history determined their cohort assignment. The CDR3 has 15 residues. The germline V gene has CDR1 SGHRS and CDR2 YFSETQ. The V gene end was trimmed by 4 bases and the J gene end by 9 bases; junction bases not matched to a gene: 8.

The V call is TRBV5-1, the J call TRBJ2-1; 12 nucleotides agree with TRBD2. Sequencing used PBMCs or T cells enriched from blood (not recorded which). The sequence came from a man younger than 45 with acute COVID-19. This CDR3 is CASSAGTSGSGEQFF. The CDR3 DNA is TGCGCCAGCAGCGCGGGGACTAGCGGGTCAGGTGAGCAGTTCTTC.